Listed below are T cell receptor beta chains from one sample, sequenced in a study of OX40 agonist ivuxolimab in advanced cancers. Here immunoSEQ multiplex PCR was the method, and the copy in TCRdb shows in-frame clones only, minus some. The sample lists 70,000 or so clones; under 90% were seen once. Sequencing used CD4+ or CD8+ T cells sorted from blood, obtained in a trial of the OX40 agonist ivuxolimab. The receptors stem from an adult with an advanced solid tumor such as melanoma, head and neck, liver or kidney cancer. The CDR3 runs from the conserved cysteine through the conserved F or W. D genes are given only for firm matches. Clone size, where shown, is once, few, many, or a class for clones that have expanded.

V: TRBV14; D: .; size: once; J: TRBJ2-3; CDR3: CASSQVRDSTQYF; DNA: TGTGCCAGCAGCCAAGTAAGGGATAGCACGCAGTATTTT
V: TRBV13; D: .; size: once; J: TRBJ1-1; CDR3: CASRLKGTVPEAFF; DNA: TGTGCCAGCAGACTAAAAGGGACCGTACCTGAAGCTTTCTTT
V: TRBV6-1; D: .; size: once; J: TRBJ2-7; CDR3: CASSEGGSLYEQYF; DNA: TGTGCCAGCAGTGAAGGGGGCTCCCTCTACGAGCAGTACTTC
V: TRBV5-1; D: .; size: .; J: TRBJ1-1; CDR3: CASSLGTQVNTEAFF; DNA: TGCGCCAGCAGCTTGGGGACACAGGTAAACACTGAAGCTTTCTTT
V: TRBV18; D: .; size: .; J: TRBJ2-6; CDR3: CASSRDWNSGANVLTF; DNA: TGTGCCAGCTCACGGGACTGGAACTCTGGGGCCAACGTCCTGACTTTC
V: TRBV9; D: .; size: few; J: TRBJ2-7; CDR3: CASSAGLGGTEQYF; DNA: TGTGCCAGCAGCGCAGGACTGGGCGGAACCGAGCAGTACTTC
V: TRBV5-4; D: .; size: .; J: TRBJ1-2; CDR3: CASSPDLAGTRGGYTF; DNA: TGTGCCAGCAGCCCTGATCTTGCCGGGACAAGGGGAGGGTACACCTTC
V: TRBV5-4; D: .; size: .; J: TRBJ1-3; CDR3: CASSAARNSGNTIYF; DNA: TGTGCCAGCAGCGCGGCGAGGAACTCTGGAAACACCATATATTTT
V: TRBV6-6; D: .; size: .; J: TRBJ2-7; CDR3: CASSYSPGSSYEQYF; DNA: TGTGCCAGCAGTTACTCGCCAGGGAGCTCCTACGAGCAGTACTTC
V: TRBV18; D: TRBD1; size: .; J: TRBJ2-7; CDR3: CASSPGTGHHEQYF; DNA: TGTGCCAGCTCGCCCGGGACAGGGCACCACGAGCAGTACTTC
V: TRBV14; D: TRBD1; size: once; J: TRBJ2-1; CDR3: CASRLLPGQGAYNEQFF; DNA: TGTGCCAGCAGACTCTTACCGGGACAGGGCGCCTACAATGAGCAGTTCTTC
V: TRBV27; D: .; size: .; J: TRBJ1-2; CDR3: CASSPSRGDGYTF; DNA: TGTGCCAGCAGTCCCAGTCGGGGGGATGGCTACACCTTC
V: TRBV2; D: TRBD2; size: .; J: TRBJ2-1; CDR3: CASRTSGRGNEQFF; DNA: TGTGCCAGCAGGACTAGCGGGAGAGGGAATGAGCAGTTCTTC
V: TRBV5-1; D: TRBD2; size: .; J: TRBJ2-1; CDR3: CASSLAGSGGWNEQFF; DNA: TGCGCCAGCAGCTTGGCGGGTAGCGGGGGTTGGAATGAGCAGTTCTTC
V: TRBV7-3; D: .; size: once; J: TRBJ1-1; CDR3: CASSFRMNTEAFF; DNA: TGTGCCAGCAGCTTTAGGATGAACACTGAAGCTTTCTTT
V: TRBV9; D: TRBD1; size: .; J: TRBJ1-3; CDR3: CASSVENRGSPGNTIYF; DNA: TGTGCCAGCAGCGTAGAAAACAGGGGATCTCCTGGAAACACCATATATTTT
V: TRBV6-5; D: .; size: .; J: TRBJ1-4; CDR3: CASRHRVYEKLFF; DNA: TGTGCCAGCAGACACAGGGTGTATGAAAAACTGTTTTTT
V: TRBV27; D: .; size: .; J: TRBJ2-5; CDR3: CASSSTGFQETQYF; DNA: TGTGCCAGCAGTTCCACCGGGTTCCAAGAGACCCAGTACTTC
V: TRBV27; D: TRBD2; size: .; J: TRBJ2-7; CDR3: CASSPGLAGVVFEQYF; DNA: TGTGCCAGCAGTCCAGGACTAGCGGGAGTTGTGTTCGAGCAGTACTTC
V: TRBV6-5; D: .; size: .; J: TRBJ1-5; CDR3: CASSQTSADQPQHF; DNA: TGTGCCAGCAGTCAGACGTCCGCTGATCAGCCCCAGCATTTT
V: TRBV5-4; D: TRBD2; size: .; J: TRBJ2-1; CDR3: CASSFGGRNEQFF; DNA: TGTGCCAGCAGCTTCGGGGGGAGAAATGAGCAGTTCTTC
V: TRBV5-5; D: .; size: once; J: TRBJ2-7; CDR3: CASSLRAAASYEQYF; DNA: TGTGCCAGCAGCTTGAGGGCGGCGGCCTCCTACGAGCAGTACTTC
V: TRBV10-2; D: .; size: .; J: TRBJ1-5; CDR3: CASSELGTLDQPQHF; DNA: TGCGCCAGCAGTGAGTTAGGGACACTGGATCAGCCCCAGCATTTT
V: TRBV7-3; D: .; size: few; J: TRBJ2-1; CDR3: CASSLASGTFPLNEQFF; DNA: TGTGCCAGCAGCTTAGCCTCCGGGACTTTTCCCCTCAATGAGCAGTTCTTC
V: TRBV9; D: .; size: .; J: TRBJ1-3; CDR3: CASSVDPDISGNTIYF; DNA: TGTGCCAGCAGCGTAGACCCGGATATCTCTGGAAACACCATATATTTT
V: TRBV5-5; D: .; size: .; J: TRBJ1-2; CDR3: CATQPGPSLESYTF; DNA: TGTGCCACCCAGCCGGGACCCTCCCTCGAGAGCTACACCTTC
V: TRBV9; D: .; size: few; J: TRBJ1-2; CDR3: CASSPRTGPLDGYTF; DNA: TGTGCCAGCAGCCCTCGAACAGGGCCGCTGGATGGCTACACCTTC
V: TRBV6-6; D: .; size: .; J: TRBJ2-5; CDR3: CASSTGGSQETQYF; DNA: TGTGCCAGCAGTACGGGTGGGAGCCAAGAGACCCAGTACTTC
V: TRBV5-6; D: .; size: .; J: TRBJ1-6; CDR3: CASSFEVNSPLHF; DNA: TGTGCCAGCAGCTTCGAAGTTAATTCACCCCTCCACTTT
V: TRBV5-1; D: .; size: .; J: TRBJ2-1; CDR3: CASSSFIGINEQFF; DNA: TGCGCCAGCAGCTCGTTCATTGGCATCAATGAGCAGTTCTTC
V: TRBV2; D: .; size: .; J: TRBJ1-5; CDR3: CASSGTVSNQPQHF; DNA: TGTGCCAGCAGTGGGACGGTGAGCAATCAGCCCCAGCATTTT
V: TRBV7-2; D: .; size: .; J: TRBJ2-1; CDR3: CASSPTFGNEQFF; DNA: TGTGCCAGCAGCCCGACTTTCGGAAATGAGCAGTTCTTC
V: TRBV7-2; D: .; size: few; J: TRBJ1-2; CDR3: CASSLVPGPTF; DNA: TGTGCCAGCAGCTTAGTCCCCGGTCCCACCTTC
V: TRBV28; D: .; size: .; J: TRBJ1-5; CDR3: CASSLLSGISNQPQHF; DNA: TGTGCCAGCAGTTTATTATCTGGGATTAGCAATCAGCCCCAGCATTTT
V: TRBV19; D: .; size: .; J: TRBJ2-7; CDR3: CASSIGRMSYEQYF; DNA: TGTGCCAGTAGTATTGGGCGAATGTCCTACGAGCAGTACTTC
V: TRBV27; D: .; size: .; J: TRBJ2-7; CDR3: CASSLYRTYEQYF; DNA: TGTGCCAGCAGTTTATACAGAACCTACGAGCAGTACTTC
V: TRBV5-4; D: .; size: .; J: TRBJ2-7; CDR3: CASKRRGESSEQYF; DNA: TGTGCCAGCAAAAGAAGAGGGGAGAGCTCCGAGCAGTACTTC
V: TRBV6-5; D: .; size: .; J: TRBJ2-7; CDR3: CASSRGGTGSYEQYF; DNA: TGTGCCAGCAGTCGAGGCGGGACCGGCTCCTACGAGCAGTACTTC
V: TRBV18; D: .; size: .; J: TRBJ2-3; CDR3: CASSLATGVARNTQYF; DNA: TGTGCCAGCTCACTAGCGACAGGCGTCGCCAGAAATACGCAGTATTTT
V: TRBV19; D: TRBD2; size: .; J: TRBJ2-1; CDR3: CASSNILAGGFNEQFF; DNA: TGTGCCAGTAGTAACATTCTAGCGGGAGGGTTCAATGAGCAGTTCTTC
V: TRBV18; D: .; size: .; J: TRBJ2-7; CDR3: CASSPPFNYEQYF; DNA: TGTGCCAGCTCACCACCATTCAACTACGAGCAGTACTTC
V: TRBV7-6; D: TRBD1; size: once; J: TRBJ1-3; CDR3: CASSLGSHGTAGNTIYF; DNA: TGTGCCAGCAGCTTAGGTTCCCACGGGACAGCTGGAAACACCATATATTTT
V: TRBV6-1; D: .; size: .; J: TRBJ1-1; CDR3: CASSETLPSLVTEAFF; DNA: TGTGCCAGCAGTGAAACTTTACCGTCTTTGGTGACTGAAGCTTTCTTT
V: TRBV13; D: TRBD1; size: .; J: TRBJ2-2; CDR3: CASSSLRGLTGELFF; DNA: TGTGCCAGCAGCTCACTGAGGGGGCTGACCGGGGAGCTGTTTTTT
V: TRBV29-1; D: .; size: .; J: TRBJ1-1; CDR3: CSVDIQGLNTEAFF; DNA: TGCAGCGTCGACATACAGGGCTTGAACACTGAAGCTTTCTTT
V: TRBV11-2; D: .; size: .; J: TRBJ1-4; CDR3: CASSRGRNEKLFF; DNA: TGTGCCAGCAGCCGGGGCCGAAATGAAAAACTGTTTTTT
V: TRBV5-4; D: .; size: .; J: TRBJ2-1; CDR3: CASRLSWDGYNEQFF; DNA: TGTGCCAGCCGCCTATCCTGGGACGGGTACAATGAGCAGTTCTTC
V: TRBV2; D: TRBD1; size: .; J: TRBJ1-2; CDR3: CAIKDRPFYGYTF; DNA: TGTGCCATCAAGGACAGGCCTTTCTATGGCTACACCTTC
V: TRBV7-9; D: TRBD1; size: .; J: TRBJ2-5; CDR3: CASTILQRTGRSVEETQYF; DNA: TGTGCCAGCACCATTTTACAACGGACAGGGCGGTCGGTCGAGGAGACCCAGTACTTC
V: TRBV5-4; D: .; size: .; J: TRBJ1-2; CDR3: CASSPQKYYGYTF; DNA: TGTGCCAGCAGCCCCCAGAAATACTATGGCTACACCTTC